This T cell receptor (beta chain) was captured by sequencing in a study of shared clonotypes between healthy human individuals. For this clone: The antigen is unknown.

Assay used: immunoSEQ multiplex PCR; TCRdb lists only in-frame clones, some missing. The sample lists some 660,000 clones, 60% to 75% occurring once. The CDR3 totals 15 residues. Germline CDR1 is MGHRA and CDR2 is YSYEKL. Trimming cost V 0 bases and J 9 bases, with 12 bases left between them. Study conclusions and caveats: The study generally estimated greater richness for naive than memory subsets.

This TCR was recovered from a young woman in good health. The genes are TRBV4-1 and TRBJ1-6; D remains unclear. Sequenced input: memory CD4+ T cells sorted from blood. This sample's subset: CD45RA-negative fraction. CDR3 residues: CASSQDLRALSPLHF. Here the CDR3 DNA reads TGCGCCAGCAGCCAAGATCTTAGGGCACTTTCACCCCTCCACTTT.